A selection of T cell receptor beta chains follows, all from one sample in a study of CD8+CD57+ T cells in acquired aplastic anemia. TCRdb fed the reads into MiXCR, producing one record per CDR3 protein. Among about 160,000 distinct CDR3 sequences listed, roughly 48% were seen once. Sequenced: sorted CD4+, CD8+, or CD8+CD57+ T cells (not recorded which) from PBMCs. The receptors were sampled from a human donor with aplastic anemia. Each CDR3 is given with its conserved first and last residue. D genes are given only for firm matches. Clone sizes are given selectively: once, few, many, or a class where the clone is expanded.

clone_size | d_call | j_call | v_call | cdr3_nt | cdr3_aa
- | - | TRBJ2-5 | TRBV9 | TGTGCCAGCAGCGTATCGGGAGAGACCCAGTACTTC | CASSVSGETQYF
- | - | TRBJ1-2 | TRBV7-2 | TGTGCCAGCAGCTCCCCTTCCAGGGCTGGCTACACCTTC | CASSSPSRAGYTF
- | - | TRBJ1-2 | TRBV2 | TGTGCCAGCAGTGATAAGGGAATAGGTGGCTACACCTTC | CASSDKGIGGYTF
- | TRBD1 | TRBJ1-2 | TRBV6-1 | TGTGCCAGCAGTAAGGACAGGGGAGACTATGGCTACACCTTC | CASSKDRGDYGYTF
- | - | TRBJ1-5 | TRBV7-2 | TGTGCCGGCACCTTGCGGGAGGTCCAAGAGACCCAGCATTTT | CAGTLREVQETQHF
few | - | TRBJ2-5 | TRBV12-5 | TGTGTTAGTGGTTTGCTCACCGCGTCGGGGACCCAGTACTTC | CVSGLLTASGTQYF
- | - | TRBJ2-2 | TRBV20-1 | TGCAGTGCCAGCAGCCGTCGGTACACCGGGGAGCTGTTTTTT | CSASSRRYTGELFF
many | - | TRBJ1-2 | TRBV7-2 | TGTGCCAGCAGCATTATTGACAGCTATGGCTACACCTTC | CASSIIDSYGYTF
many | - | TRBJ1-6 | TRBV5-6 | TGTGCCAGCAGCTTGGCTCTGGGCAAAGATAATTCACCCCTCCACTTT | CASSLALGKDNSPLHF
many | - | TRBJ2-5 | TRBV5-4 | TGTGCCAGCAGCGCAAGGGCCCAAGAGACCCAGTACTTC | CASSARAQETQYF
- | - | TRBJ1-6 | TRBV19 | TGTGCCAGTAGTTTAAAGGGTGTTGGGGGTTCACCCCTCCACTTT | CASSLKGVGGSPLHF
many | TRBD1 | TRBJ2-7 | TRBV5-1 | TGCGCCAGCAGCTCGACAGGGCCCCGGGATGACGAGCAGTACTTC | CASSSTGPRDDEQYF
- | - | TRBJ1-1 | TRBV10-3 | TGTGCCAGCAGTGAAGCGCAGGGGTTGGTAGCTTTCTTT | CASSEAQGLVAFF
many | TRBD1 | TRBJ1-5 | TRBV20-1 | TGCAGTGCTACCACAGGGGGCGGCAATCAGCCCCAGCATTTT | CSATTGGGNQPQHF
many | - | TRBJ1-2 | TRBV29-1 | TGCAGCGTTGGCGGCCCCCAAGATGGCTACACCTTC | CSVGGPQDGYTF